This T cell receptor beta chain was observed in a study of CD8+CD57+ T cells in acquired aplastic anemia. Genomic DNA served as template for TCR beta VDJ and CDR3 profiling. TCRdb ran MiXCR on the reads and lists one entry per CDR3 protein. Of under 350,000 distinct CDR3 sequences in the sample, 55% to 65% were seen once. Trimming stripped 1 base from V and 6 bases from J, with 13 bases between. Germline V gives CDR1 SEHNR, CDR2 FQNEAQ (reference sequence). There are 14 residues in the CDR3. Comment on this clonotype: Its antigen is unknown. The conserved phenylalanine or tryptophan is not found at the CDR3 terminus, so this likely reflects a read error.

Findings and limits, study-wide: Some 27 CD8+ CDR3 sequences were shared between patients and controls. Controls and patients did not differ significantly in CD8+ Simpson's diversity.

The TCR comes from a human donor with severe aplastic anemia or a healthy control (not recorded which). The gene calls are TRBV7-9 and TRBJ2-7, with TRBD2 as a possible D gene (7 bases). What was sequenced was sorted CD4+, CD8+, or CD8+CD57+ T cells (not recorded which) from PBMCs. Here the CDR3 reads CASSLGGGALEQYL. CDR3 nucleotide sequence: TGTGCCAGCAGCTTAGGGGGGGGGGCCCTCGAGCAGTACCTC.